Below, 10 T cell receptor beta chains from the same sample are listed, as sequenced in a study of blood T cell repertoires in COVID-19 (dated by TCRdb to 2018 to 2021). Libraries were prepared through the immunoSEQ multiplex PCR assay. Imported from immuneACCESS, the table was reduced by TCRdb to in-frame sequences with V and J called. These copies leave out some clones; in studies compared against another copy, an unresolved V gene accounts for under half, and the cause of the remainder is not known. Counted in this sample were roughly 410,000 clones; around 87% of them appeared once. Together, the top ten hold about 2.3% of the sample. Material: peripheral blood. These receptors were taken from a woman in her fifties or sixties with COVID-19, enrolled during active disease.

The chain recombines TRBV11-2 with TRBJ1-3; the match to TRBD1 covers 7 bases. The V gene's germline CDR1 is SGHAT and CDR2 FQNNGV. J was trimmed by 0 bases and V by 5 bases; bases with no gene match: 1. The CDR3 runs 14 residues. In DNA form, the CDR3 reads TGTGCCAGCAGCGGACAGGACTCTGGAAACACCATATATTTT. This gives the protein CASSGQDSGNTIYF.

The chain carries TRBV5-1 and TRBJ1-1; 9 nucleotides agree with TRBD1. Germline assignment: CDR1 SGHRS and CDR2 YFSETQ. Germline trimming cut 3 bases from V and 3 bases from J; bases unmatched to any gene: 0. The CDR3 sequence is 13 residues long. CDR3 sequence (DNA): TGCGCCAGCAGCTGGGACAGGGACACTGAAGCTTTCTTT. Protein sequence: CASSWDRDTEAFF.

Comment on this clone: This sample includes further DNA sequences coding for the same CDR3. The genes are TRBV5-1 and TRBJ1-1, with D tentatively TRBD1 (6 bases). From germline, CDR1 is SGHRS and CDR2 YFSETQ. The V and J ends lost 2 bases and 5 bases respectively, with 10 bases between them. The CDR3 consists of 13 residues. CDR3 in DNA: TGCGCCAGCAGCTTTGAGGGGGTGACTGAAGCTTTCTTT. Amino acids: CASSFEGVTEAFF.

This chain connects TRBV27 to TRBJ2-7, with a possible D match to TRBD1 (6 bases). The CDR3 is 15 amino acids. The germline V gene has CDR1 MNHEY and CDR2 SMNVEV (reference sequence). Trimming took 5 bases from V and 7 from J, leaving 21 bases between them. The CDR3: CASSPHRTAGAEQYF. The CDR3, as DNA: TGTGCCAGCAGTCCCCACCGGACAGCTGGGGCTGAGCAGTACTTC.

In its sample, this clone was seen once. The V gene is TRBV5-5, the J gene TRBJ1-5, with TRBD1 matching over 10 bases. The CDR3 has 15 residues. Germline V gene sequence: CDR1 SGHKS, CDR2 YYEKEE (reference sequence). The trim removed 4 bases at V and 2 bases at J, leaving 3 bases unmatched. The CDR3 reads CASSPGTGGNQPQHF. CDR3 in DNA: TGTGCCAGCAGCCCAGGGACAGGGGGCAATCAGCCCCAGCATTTT.

This sequence joins TRBV19 and TRBJ2-7; tentative D call: TRBD2 (5 bases). Per germline, CDR1 LNHDA and CDR2 SQIVND (reference sequence). There are 14 residues in the CDR3. V lost 5 bases and J lost 3, with 14 bases in between. The CDR3 DNA sequence: TGTGCCAGTAGTGTTACTTGGGAGAACTACGAGCAGTACTTC. Translating it yields CASSVTWENYEQYF.

This clone occurred once. This chain uses TRBV11-2 with TRBJ1-1, with D unclear. The CDR3 totals 14 residues. V lost 1 base and J lost 0, with 6 bases in between. Germline CDR1 and CDR2: SGHAT and FQNNGV. DNA for the CDR3: TGTGCCAGCAGCTTAGTACGGTTGAACACTGAAGCTTTCTTT. It specifies CASSLVRLNTEAFF.

The genes are TRBV5-4 and TRBJ1-1; 7 bases match TRBD1. Per germline, CDR1 SGHNT and CDR2 YYREEE (reference sequence). V shed 3 bases and J 1 base; nucleotides not matched to a gene: 3. CDR3 size: 14 residues. The chain's CDR3 is CASSYGTANTEAFF. The CDR3, as DNA: TGTGCCAGCAGCTACGGGACAGCGAACACTGAAGCTTTCTTT.

Only one count was recorded for this clone. V and J are TRBV9 and TRBJ2-1; perhaps TRBD2 as D (7 bases). This CDR3 contains 15 residues. Trimming removed 1 base at V and 4 bases at J, with 12 bases between. Germline CDR1 SGDLS, CDR2 YYNGEE. The CDR3 DNA sequence: TGTGCCAGCAGCGTAAATGGGGGGGCATACAATGAGCAGTTCTTC. Translated: CASSVNGGAYNEQFF.

The genes are TRBV7-8 and TRBJ2-1; 8 bases are shared with TRBD2. CDR1 and CDR2 (germline): SGHVS, FQNEAQ. CDR3 length equals 16 residues. Trimming at V came to 1 base and at J to 3 bases, leaving 5 bases not matched to a gene. CDR3 nucleotides: TGTGCCAGCAGCTTAGTTCCGCGGGGGGTCTACAATGAGCAGTTCTTC. Translation gives CASSLVPRGVYNEQFF.